These 18 T cell receptor beta chains originate from one sample sequenced in a study of early T cells in non-severe SARS-CoV-2 infection. TCRdb reanalysed the 5' RACE reads using MiXCR and keeps one entry per CDR3 protein. The table shows tens of thousands of distinct CDR3 sequences, with approximately 6.3% occurring only once. Specimen: whole blood, collected at baseline. These receptors came from an adult who was a healthcare worker with PCR-confirmed SARS-CoV-2 infection or an uninfected control (not recorded which).

In its sample, this clonotype was seen many times. This chain links TRBV4-3 with TRBJ1-1, with D possibly being TRBD1 (5 bases). Trimming removed 4 bases at V and 5 bases at J, with 17 bases between. The CDR3 runs 15 residues. Germline CDR1 LGHNA, CDR2 YSLEER. The CDR3 sequence is CASSLGTAWGTEAFF. DNA of the CDR3: TGCGCCAGCAGCCTTGGTACGGCCTGGGGGACTGAAGCTTTCTTT.

Only a few counts were recorded for this clonotype. This sequence joins TRBV6-2 or TRBV6-3 and TRBJ2-2; D not resolved. Germline CDR1 MNHEY, CDR2 SVGEGT. Trimming removed 3 bases from V and 6 bases from J, with 8 bases in between. The CDR3 loop spans 13 amino acids. The CDR3 DNA is TGTGCCAGCAGTTATTATTCTCCCGGGGAGCTGTTTTTT. It codes for CASSYYSPGELFF.

In its sample, this clonotype was seen many times. This chain uses TRBV29-1 with TRBJ1-1; 8 positions agree with TRBD1. Germline V gene data show CDR1 as SQVTM and CDR2 as ANQGSEA. V lost 7 bases to trimming and J lost 3 bases; unmatched junction nucleotides: 4. The CDR3 is made up of 12 amino acids. Written as DNA, the CDR3 is TGCAGCGCCGACAGGGGTTACACTGAAGCTTTCTTT. Protein: CSADRGYTEAFF. The full variable domain, rest sourced from reference TRBV29-1 and TRBJ1-1, is SAVISQKPSRDICQRGTSLTIQCQVDSQVTMMFWYRQQPGQSLTLIATANQGSEATYESGFVIDKFPISRPNLTFSTLTVSNMSPEDSSIYLCSADRGYTEAFFGQGTRLTVV.

This clonotype was counted at least ten times. The gene calls are TRBV20-1 and TRBJ2-7; 9 nucleotides align to TRBD1. The V and J ends lost 4 bases and 5 bases, in that order; junction bases with no gene match: 6. The CDR3 runs 13 residues. CDR1 is DFQATT and CDR2 is SNEGSKA in the germline V gene (reference sequence). Here the CDR3 DNA reads TGCAGTGCTATAGGGGACAGGGTCCACGAGCAGTACTTC. Translation gives CSAIGDRVHEQYF.

This chain joins TRBV20-1 and TRBJ1-5; 9 positions match TRBD1. The J segment lost 4 bases and the V segment lost 5 bases, leaving 6 bases of the junction unmatched. CDR3 length: 14 residues. The germline V gene has CDR1 DFQATT and CDR2 SNEGSKA (reference sequence). CDR3 residues: CSALRTGENQPQHF. CDR3 coding DNA: TGCAGTGCTCTCAGGACAGGGGAGAATCAGCCCCAGCATTTT.

This clonotype was recorded many times. This sequence joins TRBV5-6 and TRBJ2-4; 7 bases are a match to TRBD1. The CDR3 contains 13 residues. CDR1 SGHDT and CDR2 YYEEEE come from the germline V gene. V trimming: 2 bases; J trimming: 10 bases; junction bases outside the gene matches: 6. CDR3: CASSFGTEDIQYF. CDR3 DNA: TGTGCCAGCAGCTTCGGGACAGAGGATATTCAGTACTTC.

This clonotype was seen more than once but under ten times. V and J are TRBV7-3 and TRBJ2-5; 8 positions agree with TRBD2. The CDR3 runs to 15 residues. The V gene end was trimmed by 5 bases and the J gene end by 2 bases; junction bases not matched to a gene: 7. Germline V lookup: CDR1 SGHTA, CDR2 FQGTGA. The CDR3 is CASSPISGVQETQYF. The CDR3 DNA sequence: TGTGCCAGCAGCCCCATTAGCGGGGTACAAGAGACCCAGTACTTC. Drawing the rest from reference TRBV7-3 and TRBJ2-5, the complete variable domain is GAGVSQTPSNKVTEKGKYVELRCDPISGHTALYWYRQSLGQGPEFLIYFQGTGAADDSGLPNDRFFAVRPEGSVSTLKIQRTERGDSAVYLCASSPISGVQETQYFGPGTRLLVL.

This clonotype was counted between two and nine times. The chain combines TRBV12-3 or TRBV12-4 with TRBJ2-2, with D perhaps given as TRBD1 or TRBD2 (5 bases each). This CDR3 comprises 15 residues. The ends were cut back, 6 bases at V and 5 bases at J, with 16 bases in the middle. CDR3 coding DNA: TGTGCCAGCAGCTTTTCCGGGACCGTGACCGGGGAGCTGTTTTTT. Encoded protein: CASSFSGTVTGELFF.

This clonotype was counted a few times. This chain's CDR3 is CSGITGFTYEQYF. The CDR3 bases are TGCAGTGGGATAACAGGTTTTACCTACGAGCAGTACTTC. The chain links TRBV20-1 to TRBJ2-7; D is possibly TRBD1 (5 bases). In germline, CDR1 is DFQATT, CDR2 SNEGSKA (reference sequence). Trimming cost V 7 bases and J 2 bases, with 15 bases left between them. This CDR3 contains 13 residues.

This clonotype showed up many times. The genes are TRBV15 and TRBJ1-1; D remains unclear. Deletions cut 3 bases from V and 4 bases from J, with 12 bases between. CDR1 is LNHNV and CDR2 is YYDKDF in the germline V gene (reference sequence). The CDR3 is 14 residues long. CDR3 coding DNA: TGTGCCACCAGCAGCGTAATCATAGCCACTGAAGCTTTCTTT. Translation: CATSSVIIATEAFF. Based on the CDR3 plus reference TRBV15 and TRBJ1-1, the full variable domain is DAMVIQNPRYQVTQFGKPVTLSCSQTLNHNVMYWYQQKSSQAPKLLFHYYDKDFNNEADTPDNFQSRRPNTSFCFLDIRSPGLGDTAMYLCATSSVIIATEAFFGQGTRLTVV.

This sequence joins TRBV18 and TRBJ2-7; D gene unclear. The germline CDR1 and CDR2 sequences are KGHSH and LQKENI. V was shortened by 3 bases and J by 6 bases, with 15 bases between the two germline ends. There are 14 residues in the CDR3. The CDR3 sequence is CASSPPAPSPEQYF. In DNA form, the CDR3 reads TGTGCCAGCTCACCCCCGGCACCATCCCCCGAGCAGTACTTC.

This clonotype was picked up many times. The chain recombines TRBV30 with TRBJ2-2, with 13 nucleotides matching TRBD2. The J segment lost 6 bases and the V segment lost 3 bases, leaving 4 bases of the junction unmatched. In germline, CDR1 is GTSNPN, CDR2 SVGIG (reference sequence). The CDR3 sequence is 15 residues long. In nucleotides, the CDR3 is TGTGCCTGGAGCGGACTAGCGGGGGTTTCCGGGGAGCTGTTTTTT. Translated: CAWSGLAGVSGELFF.

The rearrangement joins TRBV20-1 to TRBJ2-7; D uncertain. Trimming left V 5 bases short and J 7 bases short, with 18 bases between. In germline, CDR1 is DFQATT, CDR2 SNEGSKA (reference sequence). The CDR3 sequence is 13 residues long. CDR3 sequence (DNA): TGCAGTGCTCCTGGACGGTCCGCGAGAGAGCAGTACTTC. This translates into CSAPGRSAREQYF.

This clonotype was observed many times. V usage is TRBV4-3 and J usage is TRBJ1-4; TRBD1 is a possible D gene (5 bases). The length of the CDR3 is 17 residues. Trimming took 0 bases from V and 8 from J, leaving 19 bases between them. The germline V gene encodes CDR1 LGHNA and CDR2 YSLEER. CDR3 residues: CASSQDGRRGAGEKLFF. In nucleotides, the CDR3 is TGCGCCAGCAGCCAAGATGGGAGGAGAGGGGCAGGAGAAAAACTGTTTTTT.

A few counts support this clonotype. A read error may produce the germline difference seen at one junction end. The chain is built from TRBV27 and TRBJ2-1; TRBD1 aligns across 10 bases. CDR3 length: 14 amino acids. Germline loops: CDR1 MNHEY, CDR2 SMNVEV (reference sequence). The DNA for the CDR3 is TGTGCCAGCAGTGGGGACAGGGGCTACCATGAGCAGTTCTTC. Protein: CASSGDRGYHEQFF.

This chain joins TRBV12-3 or TRBV12-4 and TRBJ2-1; D possibly corresponds to TRBD2 (6 bases). This CDR3 has 15 residues. With 7 bases removed from V and 10 bases from J, the gap between germline ends came to 23 bases. The CDR3 spells CASIDRAGTFGEQFF. The CDR3 DNA reads as TGTGCCAGCATTGATCGGGCAGGGACTTTTGGAGAGCAGTTCTTC.

In this sample, this clonotype turned up many times. This rearrangement joins TRBV6-6 to TRBJ1-4; perhaps TRBD1 as D (6 bases). In germline, CDR1 is MNHNY, CDR2 SVGAGI (reference sequence). Trimming pared 0 bases from V and 8 bases from J, leaving 13 bases between. The CDR3 runs 15 residues. CDR3 region: CASSYSTQGGEKLFF. For the CDR3, the DNA is TGTGCCAGCAGTTACTCGACACAGGGCGGCGAAAAACTGTTTTTT.

The sample holds many counts of this clonotype. This chain joins TRBV6-5 and TRBJ1-2, with D hard to call. Per germline, CDR1 MNHEY and CDR2 SVGAGI. The CDR3 has 13 residues. V was cut by 6 bases and J by 4 bases, with 12 bases left in between. The CDR3 is CASRDFRTYGYTF. For the CDR3, the DNA is TGTGCCAGCAGGGACTTCCGGACCTATGGCTACACCTTC.